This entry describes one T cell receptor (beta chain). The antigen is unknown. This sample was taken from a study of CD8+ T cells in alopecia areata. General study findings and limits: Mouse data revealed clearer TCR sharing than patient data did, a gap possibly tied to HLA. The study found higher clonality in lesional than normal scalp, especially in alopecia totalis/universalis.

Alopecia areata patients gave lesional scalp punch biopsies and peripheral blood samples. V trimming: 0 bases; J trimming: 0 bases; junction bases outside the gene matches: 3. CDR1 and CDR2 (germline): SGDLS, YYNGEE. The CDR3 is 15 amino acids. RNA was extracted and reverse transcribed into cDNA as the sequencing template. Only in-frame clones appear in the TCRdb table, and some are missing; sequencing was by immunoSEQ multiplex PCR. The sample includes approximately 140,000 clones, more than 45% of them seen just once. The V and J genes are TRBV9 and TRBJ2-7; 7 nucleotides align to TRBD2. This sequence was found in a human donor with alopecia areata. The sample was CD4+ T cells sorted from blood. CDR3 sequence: CASSVDLAASYEQYF. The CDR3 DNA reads TGTGCCAGCAGCGTAGACCTAGCGGCCTCCTACGAGCAGTACTTC.